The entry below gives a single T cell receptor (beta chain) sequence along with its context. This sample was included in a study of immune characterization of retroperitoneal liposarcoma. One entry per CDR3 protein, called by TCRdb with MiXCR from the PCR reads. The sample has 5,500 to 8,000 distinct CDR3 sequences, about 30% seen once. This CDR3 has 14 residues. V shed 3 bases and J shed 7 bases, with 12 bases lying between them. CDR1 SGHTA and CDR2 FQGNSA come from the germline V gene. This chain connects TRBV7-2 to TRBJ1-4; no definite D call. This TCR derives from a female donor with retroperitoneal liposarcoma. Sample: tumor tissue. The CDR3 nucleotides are TGTGCCAGCAGCTTGGACCAAGGTGGTGAAAAACTGTTTTTT. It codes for CASSLDQGGEKLFF.